A single sample is the source of the 27 T cell receptor beta chains below, sequenced in a study of shared clonotypes between healthy human individuals. Sequencing was performed with immunoSEQ multiplex PCR; in TCRdb, only in-frame clones are kept and a portion is missing. The table has roughly 1,000,000 clones, around 82% seen once. Sequences were obtained from memory CD4+ T cells from PBMCs. The subset: CD45RA-negative fraction. All receptors derive from a young man in good health. Some clones in this sample may be carry-over from other donors' samples.

V is TRBV21-1 and J is TRBJ2-5; the table assigns TRBD1, which was not confirmed against the DNA. TRBV21-1 is shown as a pseudogene. CDR3 size: 17 residues. The CDR3 DNA is TGTGCCAGCAGCGGACGGACAGGGGGCCGATACCAAGAGACCCAGTACTTC. It codes for CASSGRTGGRYQETQYF.

This clone was detected ten times or more. V and J are TRBV10-1 and TRBJ2-5; perhaps TRBD2 as D (6 bases). This CDR3 comprises 14 residues. Germline values: CDR1 WNHNN, CDR2 SYGVQD (reference sequence). The V end was cut by 9 bases, the J end by 1 base, with 15 bases between. This CDR3 reads CASNPDYLQETQYF. DNA for the CDR3: TGCGCCAGTAACCCGGACTACCTCCAAGAGACCCAGTACTTC.

This chain uses TRBV28 with TRBJ2-2; the match to TRBD1 covers 10 bases. The germline V gene has CDR1 MDHEN and CDR2 SYDVKM. J lost 5 bases, V lost 4 bases, and 1 base had no gene match. The CDR3 totals 14 residues. DNA for the CDR3: TGTGCCAGCAGTTCGGGACAGGGGACCGGGGAGCTGTTTTTT. Protein product: CASSSGQGTGELFF.

Remarks on this clone: Sequence at one end of the junction differs from germline and may be a read error. The chain joins TRBV6-1 to TRBJ1-2, with 10 bases aligning to TRBD1. CDR1 is MNHNS and CDR2 is SASEGT in the germline V gene. The CDR3 runs 16 residues. Here the CDR3 reads CASSEIGTGANYGYTF. The CDR3 bases are TGTGCCAGCAGTGAAATTGGGACAGGGGCTAATTATGGCTACACCTTC.

V gene TRBV25-1 combines with J gene TRBJ2-4; D is unresolved. The V end lost 2 bases, the J end lost 5 bases, and 19 bases lay between the germline ends. The CDR3 totals 17 residues. Germline-derived CDR1 and CDR2 are MGHDK and SYGVNS. CDR3 loop: CASSELGSRSLENIQYF. The DNA of the CDR3 is TGTGCCAGCAGTGAACTGGGGTCCAGGAGCCTAGAAAACATTCAGTACTTC. Combining the CDR3 with reference TRBV25-1 and TRBJ2-4 gives the whole variable domain EADIYQTPRYLVIGTGKKITLECSQTMGHDKMYWYQQDPGMELHLIHYSYGVNSTEKGDLSSESTVSRIRTEHFPLTLESARPSHTSQYLCASSELGSRSLENIQYFGAGTRLSVL.

A note on this clone: The same CDR3 also results from other DNA sequences found in this sample. The chain has TRBV11-3 and TRBJ2-7; TRBD2 agrees at 10 bases. V lost 6 bases and J lost 2; bases outside the gene matches: 1. Germline values: CDR1 SGHNT, CDR2 YENEEA. The CDR3 is 13 residues long. The CDR3 reads CASSLAGAYEQYF. CDR3 nucleotide sequence: TGTGCCAGCAGTCTAGCGGGAGCCTACGAGCAGTACTTC.

The chain couples TRBV2 to TRBJ2-5, with a weak D call TRBD2 (5 bases). The CDR3 covers 14 residues. Germline CDR1 reads SNHLY; CDR2 reads FYNNEI. V was shortened by 6 bases and J by 2 bases, with 13 bases between the two germline ends. The CDR3 reads CASSGRTVQETQYF. DNA of the CDR3: TGTGCCAGCAGCGGTCGGACTGTTCAAGAGACCCAGTACTTC.

This clone was seen a few times. V is TRBV4-1 and J is TRBJ2-3; 7 bases agree with TRBD2. Per germline, CDR1 MGHRA and CDR2 YSYEKL. Unmatched junction bases numbered 12, after V lost 8 bases and J lost 4 bases. The CDR3 spans 15 residues. The chain's CDR3 is CASASLAQGADTQYF. The CDR3 DNA is TGCGCCAGCGCTTCACTAGCGCAGGGCGCAGATACGCAGTATTTT.

V gene TRBV7-9 combines with J gene TRBJ1-1, with D possibly being TRBD1 (6 bases). Trimming left V 4 bases short and J 5 bases short, with 11 bases between. This CDR3 has 13 residues. Germline loops: CDR1 SEHNR, CDR2 FQNEAQ (reference sequence). The CDR3 sequence is CASSWPGQTEAFF. CDR3 nucleotide sequence: TGTGCCAGCAGCTGGCCCGGACAGACTGAAGCTTTCTTT.

This clone appeared a single time. A much larger clone differs from this one at a single base, so this may be a read error. The same CDR3 is also encoded by other DNA sequences in this sample. The V and J genes are TRBV5-4 and TRBJ1-2, with D possibly being TRBD1 (5 bases). The CDR3 contains 13 residues. The ends were cut back, 4 bases at V and 2 bases at J, with 9 bases in the middle. Germline values: CDR1 SGHNT, CDR2 YYREEE (reference sequence). CDR3: CASSPDRNYGYTF. In DNA, the CDR3 is TGTGCCAGCAGCCCTGACAGAAACTATGGCTACACCTTC. The variable domain in full, with the rest retrieved from reference TRBV5-4 and TRBJ1-2, is ETGVTQSPTHLIKTRGQQVTLRCSSQSGHNTVSWYQQALGQGPQFIFQYYREEENGRGNFPPRFSGLQFPNYSSELNVNALELDDSALYLCASSPDRNYGYTFGSGTRLTVV.

A remark on this clone: Because the CDR3's place on the DNA is in doubt, the DNA is left out and the CDR3 is given as listed by TCRdb. This chain joins TRBV28 and TRBJ1-5; TRBD1, the table's D call, was not compared with the DNA. Germline loops: CDR1 MDHEN, CDR2 SYDVKM. The CDR3 spans 14 amino acids, including both terminal residues. The CDR3 protein is CASSSSTGSQPQHF.

V is TRBV10-2 and J is TRBJ1-1, with a possible D match to TRBD1 (5 bases). The CDR3 is 16 residues long. Trimming left V 5 bases short and J 1 base short, with 17 bases between. In germline, CDR1 is WSHSY, CDR2 SAAADI. In nucleotides, the CDR3 is TGCGCCAGCAGTCCTTTCCGGGGCCCTAGGAACACTGAAGCTTTCTTT. Protein sequence: CASSPFRGPRNTEAFF.

The chain recombines TRBV28 with TRBJ2-7, with a tentative D call TRBD2 (5 bases). This CDR3 has 14 amino acids. Germline assignment: CDR1 MDHEN and CDR2 SYDVKM. Deletions cut 6 bases from V and 1 base from J, with 13 bases between. The CDR3 reads CASSTPRGSYEQYF. In nucleotides, the CDR3 is TGTGCCAGCAGCACCCCCCGGGGTTCCTACGAGCAGTACTTC.

CDR3 protein: CASSFNQGIRNTGELFF. The CDR3 DNA is TGTGCCAGCAGTTTCAATCAAGGGATTCGGAACACCGGGGAGCTGTTTTTT. The J gene is TRBJ2-2, the V gene TRBV27; D is unresolved. This CDR3 spans 17 amino acids. Per the germline V gene, CDR1 is MNHEY and CDR2 is SMNVEV (reference sequence). V lost 3 bases, J lost 1 base, and 15 bases lay in between.

For this clone: Within the sample, other DNA sequences also encode this same CDR3. This CDR3 is CASSSLAGGYEQYF. The CDR3, as DNA: TGTGCCAGCAGCTCCCTCGCAGGGGGCTACGAGCAGTACTTC. The J gene is TRBJ2-7, the V gene TRBV11-2; 7 bases are shared with TRBD1. This CDR3 contains 14 residues. The germline gives CDR1 SGHAT, CDR2 FQNNGV. With 4 bases clipped from V and 3 bases from J, the junction kept 6 bases outside the gene matches.

The chain links TRBV5-4 to TRBJ2-7; D is ambiguous. V gave up 1 base and J gave up 0 bases, with 8 bases separating them. CDR1 is SGHNT, CDR2 YYREEE, per germline (reference sequence). The CDR3 is 14 residues long. CDR3 protein: CASSLYDNSYEQYF. CDR3 nucleotide sequence: TGTGCCAGCAGCTTGTATGATAACTCCTACGAGCAGTACTTC. Based on the CDR3 plus reference TRBV5-4 and TRBJ2-7, the full variable domain is ETGVTQSPTHLIKTRGQQVTLRCSSQSGHNTVSWYQQALGQGPQFIFQYYREEENGRGNFPPRFSGLQFPNYSSELNVNALELDDSALYLCASSLYDNSYEQYFGPGTRLTVT.

The chain couples TRBV7-7 to TRBJ1-4, with 7 bases fitting TRBD1. Germline loops: CDR1 SSHAT, CDR2 FNYEAQ (reference sequence). The CDR3 runs to 16 residues. After removal of 1 base from V and 5 bases from J, the junction contained 7 bases not matched to a gene. CDR3 bases: TGTGCCAGCAGCTTAGGCGGAGGGGGCCCAAATGAAAAACTGTTTTTT. This codes for CASSLGGGGPNEKLFF. The full variable domain, rest sourced from reference TRBV7-7 and TRBJ1-4, is GAGVSQSPRYKVTKRGQDVTLRCDPISSHATLYWYQQALGQGPEFLTYFNYEAQPDKSGLPSDRFSAERPEGSISTLTIQRTEQRDSAMYRCASSLGGGGPNEKLFFGSGTQLSVL.

The chain combines TRBV4-1 with TRBJ2-5; TRBD2 matches at 8 bases. V shed 1 base and J 5 bases; nucleotides not matched to a gene: 24. This CDR3 spans 21 amino acids. Per germline, CDR1 MGHRA and CDR2 YSYEKL. The CDR3 coding sequence is TGCGCCAGCAGCCAAGGGACGAAGGGATTGCGGGAGGCCCAGAAACGGGAGACCCAGTACTTC. It is translated as CASSQGTKGLREAQKRETQYF.

A few counts support this clone. V gene TRBV28 combines with J gene TRBJ2-5; 10 bases match TRBD2. The last part of the DNA fits TRBJ2-7 better; the J call may be wrong. The CDR3 extends over 15 amino acids. Germline loops: CDR1 MDHEN, CDR2 SYDVKM. As DNA, the CDR3 is TGTGCCAGCAGACTCAGCGGGAGGGCCTCCTACGAGCAGTACTTC. This sequence encodes CASRLSGRASYEQYF.

The chain links TRBV15 to TRBJ2-1; D is uncertain. Trimming left V 0 bases short and J 14 bases short, with 17 bases between. The CDR3 sequence is 14 residues long. Per germline, CDR1 LNHNV and CDR2 YYDKDF (reference sequence). The DNA of the CDR3 is TGTGCCACCAGCAGAGATCCCTTTACTATTATTGAGTTCTTC. It yields the protein CATSRDPFTIIEFF.

The chain has TRBV7-2 and TRBJ1-1; 10 bases align to TRBD1. Per the germline V gene, CDR1 is SGHTA and CDR2 is FQGNSA. V trimming: 5 bases; J trimming: 11 bases; junction bases outside the gene matches: 8. CDR3 length: 13 residues. The CDR3 reads CASSPVGQGMAFF. In DNA form, the CDR3 reads TGTGCCAGCAGCCCGGTGGGACAGGGGATGGCTTTCTTT.

The chain uses TRBV7-2 and TRBJ2-2; D remains unclear. V shed 5 bases and J shed 9 bases, with 10 bases lying between them. Per germline, CDR1 SGHTA and CDR2 FQGNSA. This CDR3 has 12 residues. In nucleotides, the CDR3 is TGTGCCAGCAGCCTTACTCAAAGGGAGCTGTTTTTT. This codes for CASSLTQRELFF.

Only one count was recorded for this clone. V is TRBV7-9 and J is TRBJ2-3, with D perhaps matching TRBD1 or TRBD2 (5 bases each). Germline V gene data show CDR1 as SEHNR and CDR2 as FQNEAQ (reference sequence). The CDR3 loop spans 13 amino acids. V was shortened by 6 bases and J by 8 bases, with 15 bases between the two germline ends. The CDR3 DNA sequence: TGTGCCAGCAGGACGGGGACCCGGGTTACGCAGTATTTT. This codes for CASRTGTRVTQYF.

This clone has ten or more counts. The chain has TRBV18 and TRBJ2-2, with D tentatively TRBD1 or TRBD2 (5 bases each). The CDR3 length is 13 residues. Germline CDR1 reads KGHSH; CDR2 reads LQKENI. Trimming shortened V by 11 bases and J by 7 bases, and 17 bases separated the two germline ends. The CDR3 region has the DNA TGTGCCGCAAGCGAGGGGCTTCTCGGGGAGCTGTTTTTT. Residues: CAASEGLLGELFF. Complete variable domain (other parts from reference TRBV18 and TRBJ2-2): NAGVMQNPRHLVRRRGQEARLRCSPMKGHSHVYWYRQLPEEGLKFMVYLQKENIIDESGMPKERFSAEFPKEGPSILRIQQVVRGDSAAYFCAASEGLLGELFFGEGSRLTVL.

The chain couples TRBV11-2 to TRBJ2-7; 14 bases are a match to TRBD2. Germline CDR1 reads SGHAT; CDR2 reads FQNNGV. After removal of 5 bases from V and 3 bases from J, the junction contained 6 bases not matched to a gene. The CDR3 has 16 amino acids. The CDR3 DNA reads as TGTGCCAGCAGCCCAGGGACTAGCGGGAGTAGCTACGAGCAGTACTTC. Residues: CASSPGTSGSSYEQYF.

This clone has a handful of counts. The V call is TRBV25-1, the J call TRBJ2-2, with 12 positions matching TRBD2. With V trimmed by 4 bases and J by 5 bases, 8 bases remained unmatched. Germline loops: CDR1 MGHDK, CDR2 SYGVNS. CDR3 length equals 17 residues. The CDR3 region is CASSVPSGRAGTGELFF. For the CDR3, the DNA is TGTGCCAGCAGTGTTCCTAGCGGGAGGGCGGGTACCGGGGAGCTGTTTTTT.

Only a few counts were recorded for this clone. The chain carries TRBV7-9 and TRBJ1-1, with TRBD1 matching 7 bases. The CDR3 sequence is 14 residues long. Per germline, CDR1 SEHNR and CDR2 FQNEAQ (reference sequence). V shed 5 bases, J shed 11 bases, and the junction held 14 bases outside the gene matches. The CDR3 nucleotides read TGTGCCAGCAGCCCAGACAGACAGGGAATGGAGGCTTTCTTT. It translates to CASSPDRQGMEAFF.